This T cell receptor beta chain came from a study of blood T cell repertoires in COVID-19 (TCRdb year 2020). Describing the broader study: Samples covering the acute and convalescent phases of COVID-19 were provided by collaborators in the United States, Italy and Spain. Where available, HLA class I and class II types were taken from metadata supplied by the sample provider and were not determined by assay-based typing. The repertoires were made available in a free public database intended to serve as a resource for research on the immune response to SARS-CoV-2. Samples were obtained from the ongoing ImmuneRACE study (first 160 participants) and from over a thousand subjects provided by 6 global collaborators. Subjects who had been exposed to COVID-19, were actively infected with it, or had recovered from it provided the deeply sampled blood TCRbeta repertoires that made up the dataset. Sample metadata almost always included a de-identified subject ID, COVID-19 status, age in years and sex. The material from the prospective study consisted of cDNA or gDNA derived from T cells, B-cell-depleted T cells, or PBMCs.

The CDR3 measures 14 amino acids from cysteine to phenylalanine. Just the 42-base CDR3 DNA is kept, in frame starting at base 1. Sequences MDHEN (CDR1) and SYDVKM (CDR2) are obtained from the germline V gene. Trimming takes 2 bases from V and 7 bases from J, and the germline ends sit 14 bases apart. Whole blood was collected in K2EDTA tubes by collaborating institutions according to the institutions' own protocols. For TCRbeta analysis, collaborators shipped samples as frozen whole blood, isolated PBMCs, or DNA extracted from either of those sample types. A word on this clone: The clone's antigen remains unknown. Base quality data are lacking; no much larger clone is found one base away.

Broader findings and caveats from the paper: Clinical and demographic metadata were provided uncurated, with the amount varying by source and participant.

The immunoSEQ Assay, a bias-controlled multiplex PCR, was used to amplify TCRbeta CDR3 regions from genomic DNA. The original methods were these. Within the assay, amplification of reference gene primers was used to estimate how many nucleated cells each sample contained. Sequence reads were collapsed and filtered to measure the absolute abundance of every unique TCRbeta CDR3 rearrangement. For each sample, productive Simpson clonality was calculated by taking the square root of Simpson's diversity index across productive rearrangements. Entries here come from immuneACCESS through TCRdb and include only in-frame sequences with V and J called. Some clones fail to appear in such tables; in the studies checked, an unresolved V gene covers under half of the shortfall, and the cause of the remainder is unknown. The D gene and trimming were derived from the DNA, and the V and J assignments and clone size from that table. This sample comprises about 150,000 clones, 65% to 90% of them detected only once. The top ten hold nearly 10% of the sample.

The source material was peripheral blood. This TCR was recovered from a woman in her forties or fifties with acute or convalescent COVID-19. The V gene is TRBV28 and the J gene is TRBJ1-2; a tentative D call is TRBD1 (6 bases match). The nucleotide sequence reads TGTGCCAGCAGTTTAGGAGGGGGGGCGTCTGGCTACACCTTC. This sequence encodes CASSLGGGASGYTF.